A single sample is the source of the 30 T cell receptor beta chains below, sequenced in a study of vaccination and CD4 T cells after COVID-19. Treatment of the sample: approximately nine-day PBMC culture with coronavirus spike peptide pools or control peptides (ViraFEST assay). These receptors' targets are unknown. The study sequenced cultured CD4+ T cell DNA using the Oncomine TCR Beta short-read assay. TCRdb analysed the PCR reads with MiXCR anew, one entry per CDR3 protein. The sample lists over 14,000 distinct CDR3 sequences, around a third occurring once. Sequences were derived from CD4+ T cells from blood, cultured in vitro, sampled after SARS-CoV-2 vaccination. The receptor source for this set is a human donor who had recovered from COVID-19.

This sequence joins TRBV29-1 and TRBJ1-2, with TRBD1 as a possible D gene (5 bases). Trimming stripped 8 bases from V and 8 bases from J, with 18 bases between. The CDR3 loop spans 12 amino acids. The V gene's germline CDR1 is SQVTM and CDR2 ANQGSEA. CDR3 residues: CSLNRDGGGYTF. The CDR3 coding sequence is TGCAGCCTAAACCGGGACGGCGGAGGCTACACCTTC. Drawing the rest from reference TRBV29-1 and TRBJ1-2, the complete variable domain is SAVISQKPSRDICQRGTSLTIQCQVDSQVTMMFWYRQQPGQSLTLIATANQGSEATYESGFVIDKFPISRPNLTFSTLTVSNMSPEDSSIYLCSLNRDGGGYTFGSGTRLTVV.

This clonotype has just a few counts. The chain links TRBV27 to TRBJ2-1; 7 bases map to TRBD2. In germline, CDR1 is MNHEY, CDR2 SMNVEV (reference sequence). V shed 8 bases, J shed 1 base, and the junction held 11 bases outside the gene matches. This CDR3 comprises 16 residues. CDR3 sequence: CASSTSGIWSYNEQFF. The CDR3 DNA is TGTGCCAGCTCAACCAGCGGGATTTGGTCCTACAATGAGCAGTTCTTC.

The J gene is TRBJ2-1, the V gene TRBV20-1; 7 bases are shared with TRBD1. V gave up 0 bases and J gave up 9 bases; unmatched junction bases: 14. There are 16 residues in the CDR3. CDR1 and CDR2 from the germline V gene are DFQATT and SNEGSKA (reference sequence). The CDR3 sequence: CSARDVARGWTGEQFF. CDR3 DNA: TGCAGTGCTAGAGATGTCGCCAGGGGGTGGACGGGTGAGCAGTTCTTC.

This clonotype was picked up a small number of times. This chain connects TRBV27 to TRBJ1-3; no reliable D call. Germline CDR1 reads MNHEY; CDR2 reads SMNVEV (reference sequence). The V end was cut by 2 bases, the J end by 0 bases, with 5 bases between. CDR3 size: 14 residues. The CDR3 DNA sequence: TGTGCCAGCAGTTTAACGGGCTCTGGAAACACCATATATTTT. Translating gives CASSLTGSGNTIYF.

This CDR3 is CASSGRDRGNEQFF. CDR3 DNA sequence: TGTGCCAGCAGCGGGCGGGACAGAGGGAATGAGCAGTTCTTC. The chain couples TRBV5-4 to TRBJ2-1; perhaps TRBD1 as D (7 bases). Trimming removed 4 bases from V and 7 bases from J, with 15 bases in between. There are 14 residues in the CDR3. The V gene's germline CDR1 is SGHNT and CDR2 YYREEE (reference sequence). The complete variable domain, with remaining parts taken from reference TRBV5-4 and TRBJ2-1, reads ETGVTQSPTHLIKTRGQQVTLRCSSQSGHNTVSWYQQALGQGPQFIFQYYREEENGRGNFPPRFSGLQFPNYSSELNVNALELDDSALYLCASSGRDRGNEQFFGPGTRLTVL.

V and J are TRBV28 and TRBJ2-1, with 8 nucleotides matching TRBD2. With V trimmed by 5 bases and J by 6 bases, 6 bases remained unmatched. The CDR3 is 14 amino acids. Per germline, CDR1 MDHEN and CDR2 SYDVKM. The CDR3 loop is CASSGREVGNEQFF. CDR3 nucleotides: TGTGCCAGCAGTGGGCGGGAGGTAGGCAATGAGCAGTTCTTC.

This clonotype was seen a handful of times. The chain recombines TRBV7-3 with TRBJ2-2; 10 bases fit TRBD2. This CDR3 region has 16 residues. Germline values: CDR1 SGHTA, CDR2 FQGTGA. After removal of 5 bases from V and 6 bases from J, the junction contained 9 bases not matched to a gene. CDR3 in amino acids: CASSLGTSVGSGELFF. In DNA form, the CDR3 reads TGTGCCAGCAGCCTCGGGACTAGCGTGGGTTCCGGGGAGCTGTTTTTT.

The gene calls are TRBV7-2 and TRBJ2-1; 9 bases map to TRBD1. The CDR3 contains 15 residues. Trimming at V came to 5 bases and at J to 3 bases, leaving 5 bases not matched to a gene. Germline V gene data show CDR1 as SGHTA and CDR2 as FQGNSA. The CDR3 spells CASSPRTGVYNEQFF. In DNA form, the CDR3 reads TGTGCCAGCAGCCCTAGGACAGGGGTCTACAATGAGCAGTTCTTC.

By sample fraction, this clonotype is medium-sized. This sequence joins TRBV7-9 and TRBJ1-2; weak D call: TRBD1 (6 bases). Germline V CDR1 and CDR2: SEHNR, FQNEAQ (reference sequence). Trimming took off 0 bases at V and 6 bases at J, with 11 bases between the two ends. The CDR3 extends over 14 amino acids. CDR3 sequence reads: CASSLARAGDGYTF. The CDR3 region has the DNA TGTGCCAGCAGCTTAGCGAGAGCAGGGGATGGCTACACCTTC.

The chain carries TRBV11-2 and TRBJ2-5; 12 nucleotides match TRBD1. This CDR3 spans 15 amino acids. The germline CDR1 and CDR2 sequences are SGHAT and FQNNGV. With V trimmed by 5 bases and J by 6 bases, 7 bases remained unmatched. This CDR3 reads CASSPLGTGGKTQYF. The CDR3, as DNA: TGTGCCAGCAGCCCCTTAGGGACAGGGGGCAAGACCCAGTACTTC.

The rearrangement joins TRBV20-1 to TRBJ2-7, with TRBD2 as a possible D gene (6 bases). V lost 7 bases, J lost 2 bases, and 15 bases lay in between. Germline V CDR1 and CDR2: DFQATT, SNEGSKA (reference sequence). This CDR3 region has 13 residues. The DNA for the CDR3 is TGCAGTGGTCGCGGGACTCGCGCCTACGAGCAGTACTTC. This codes for CSGRGTRAYEQYF.

A few counts support this clonotype. The chain is built from TRBV6-2 or TRBV6-3 and TRBJ1-1; TRBD1 matches 7 bases. CDR1 and CDR2 (germline): MNHEY, SVGEGT. The CDR3 length is 15 residues. Trimming removed 4 bases from V and 7 bases from J; junction bases left unmatched: 12. CDR3 nucleotide sequence: TGTGCCAGCAGTTTGAGGGGGCCCGGGCTTGGTGAAGCTTTCTTT. Residues: CASSLRGPGLGEAFF.

V and J are TRBV6-5 and TRBJ1-5; D not resolved. Per germline, CDR1 MNHEY and CDR2 SVGAGI. Trimming removed 0 bases from V and 0 bases from J, with 6 bases in between. This CDR3 is built from 15 residues. This CDR3 reads CASSYSRDSNQPQHF. In DNA form, the CDR3 reads TGTGCCAGCAGTTACTCGAGGGATAGCAATCAGCCCCAGCATTTT.

This clonotype was seen only a few times. The chain links TRBV20-1 to TRBJ2-1; TRBD2 matches at 11 bases. CDR1 and CDR2 (germline): DFQATT, SNEGSKA (reference sequence). The CDR3 extends over 15 amino acids. V lost 3 bases, J lost 0 bases, and 1 base stayed unmatched. In DNA, the CDR3 is TGCAGTGCTAGGCTAGCGGGGGGCTCCTACAATGAGCAGTTCTTC. Translated: CSARLAGGSYNEQFF.

This clonotype occurred a few times. The V gene is TRBV5-1, the J gene TRBJ1-2; no clear D gene. The CDR3 sequence is 15 residues long. From germline, CDR1 is SGHRS and CDR2 YFSETQ. Trimming took off 4 bases at V and 7 bases at J, with 20 bases between the two ends. Written as DNA, the CDR3 is TGCGCCAGCAGCCAGGTGGGAGGTCTGGTCGGTGGCTACACCTTC. As protein: CASSQVGGLVGGYTF.

This clonotype was detected only a few times. One junction end does not reproduce the germline sequence, and a read error may be involved. V and J are TRBV15 and TRBJ2-7, with 7 bases matching TRBD2. The CDR3 has 19 amino acids. Germline V CDR1 and CDR2: LNHNV, YYDKDF (reference sequence). The CDR3 reads CATSRTAPGGGRAGIEQYF. The CDR3 region has the DNA TGTGCTACCAGCAGAACCGCGCCCGGCGGTGGGAGGGCCGGTATTGAGCAGTACTTC.

The V and J genes are TRBV7-2 and TRBJ1-5; no clear D. Germline loops: CDR1 SGHTA, CDR2 FQGNSA. V lost 5 bases and J 0 bases, leaving 8 bases between the germline ends. The CDR3 spans 14 residues. The DNA for the CDR3 is TGTGCCAGCAGCGCGGAACTTAGCAATCAGCCCCAGCATTTT. It translates to CASSAELSNQPQHF.

This sequence joins TRBV19 and TRBJ2-3, with TRBD2 identical over 7 bases. The CDR3 totals 19 residues. Germline V gene sequence: CDR1 LNHDA, CDR2 SQIVND (reference sequence). The V segment lost 5 bases and the J segment 2 bases; nucleotides outside the gene matches: 19. CDR3 in DNA: TGTGCCAGTAGTGGAGTCCCCTGGGGCGGGACTACAATCACAGATACGCAGTATTTT. Amino acid sequence: CASSGVPWGGTTITDTQYF.

The chain joins TRBV7-2 to TRBJ2-7; 7 bases map to TRBD2. With V trimmed by 1 base and J by 0 bases, 6 bases remained unmatched. Germline values: CDR1 SGHTA, CDR2 FQGNSA. The CDR3 sequence is 16 residues long. The CDR3 nucleotides are TGTGCCAGCAGCTTAGGGCCAGCGGGAAGCTCCTACGAGCAGTACTTC. It codes for CASSLGPAGSSYEQYF.

This CDR3 reads CASSLFGGDSNQPQHF. In DNA form, the CDR3 reads TGTGCCAGCAGCTTATTTGGGGGCGATAGCAATCAGCCCCAGCATTTT. The V and J genes are TRBV7-2 and TRBJ1-5; tentatively, D is TRBD1 (6 bases). This CDR3 region has 16 residues. The V end lost 2 bases, the J end lost 0 bases, and 11 bases lay between the germline ends. Germline values: CDR1 SGHTA, CDR2 FQGNSA.

This clonotype appeared a few times. V is TRBV4-3 and J is TRBJ2-3, with 10 bases identical to TRBD1. The length of the CDR3 is 16 residues. Germline-derived CDR1 and CDR2 are LGHNA and YSLEER. V lost 0 bases to trimming and J lost 8 bases; unmatched junction nucleotides: 8. CDR3 region: CASSQDLGQGLGTQYF. CDR3 sequence (DNA): TGCGCCAGCAGCCAAGATTTGGGACAGGGGTTGGGTACGCAGTATTTT.

This clonotype was observed a handful of times. This rearrangement joins TRBV28 to TRBJ1-2; maybe TRBD1 (5 bases). Germline CDR1 reads MDHEN; CDR2 reads SYDVKM. V gave up 6 bases and J gave up 8 bases, with 16 bases separating them. This CDR3 contains 13 residues. CDR3 nucleotide sequence: TGTGCCAGCAGAGGGGACCGCCTAAGGGGCTACACCTTC. Translating gives CASRGDRLRGYTF.

Only a few counts were recorded for this clonotype. V usage is TRBV27 and J usage is TRBJ2-2; 8 bases agree with TRBD2. Germline V CDR1 and CDR2: MNHEY, SMNVEV (reference sequence). The CDR3 is 16 residues long. Trimming removed 6 bases from V and 6 bases from J; junction bases left unmatched: 12. In DNA form, the CDR3 reads TGTGCCAGCAGCCGATTTGCGGGAGGAGTATCCGGGGAGCTGTTTTTT. Translation: CASSRFAGGVSGELFF.

This clonotype has more than one count but fewer than ten. The chain uses TRBV21-1 and TRBJ2-7; the table calls TRBD1, which could not be checked here. TRBV21-1 represents a pseudogene. The CDR3 runs to 17 residues. The CDR3 protein is CASSKFGTNPLFYEQYF. Here the CDR3 DNA reads TGTGCCAGCAGCAAATTTGGGACAAACCCTTTGTTCTACGAGCAGTACTTC.

There are a few counts of this clonotype. The chain employs TRBV6-1 and TRBJ1-5; possible D gene TRBD1, 5 bases. From germline, CDR1 is MNHNS and CDR2 SASEGT. The CDR3 totals 15 residues. With 7 bases removed from V and 5 bases from J, the gap between germline ends came to 18 bases. CDR3 loop: CASNTHGGIHQPQHF. In DNA form, the CDR3 reads TGTGCCAGCAATACGCATGGGGGTATTCATCAGCCCCAGCATTTT.

This clonotype was seen more than once but under ten times. The rearrangement joins TRBV19 to TRBJ2-7; possibly TRBD2 for D (5 bases). Trimming cost V 1 base and J 2 bases, with 9 bases left between them. The germline CDR1 and CDR2 sequences are LNHDA and SQIVND (reference sequence). The CDR3 sequence is 14 residues long. CDR3 region: CASSIGGRTYEQYF. Written as DNA, the CDR3 is TGTGCCAGTAGTATAGGCGGGCGAACCTACGAGCAGTACTTC.

In its sample, this clonotype was seen a few times. This chain uses TRBV10-3 with TRBJ1-2, with 10 positions matching TRBD1. Trimming took 6 bases from V and 2 from J; bases not matched to a gene: 9. The germline gives CDR1 ENHRY, CDR2 SYGVKD. The CDR3 spans 16 residues. DNA for the CDR3: TGTGCCATCAGAGCCGGGACAGGGGTTGGAAACTATGGCTACACCTTC. It yields the protein CAIRAGTGVGNYGYTF.

CDR3 nucleotides: TGTGCCAGCAGTAAGACAGGAAATAGCAATCAGCCCCAGCATTTT. Translated, it gives CASSKTGNSNQPQHF. This sequence joins TRBV28 and TRBJ1-5; D perhaps matches TRBD1 (6 bases). Trimming cost V 5 bases and J 0 bases, with 11 bases left between them. The CDR3 has 15 amino acids. The germline V gene encodes CDR1 MDHEN and CDR2 SYDVKM.

This clonotype was seen a few times. V is TRBV24-1 and J is TRBJ2-5, with TRBD2 identical over 13 bases. The CDR3 loop spans 15 amino acids. Per the germline V gene, CDR1 is KGHDR and CDR2 is SFDVKD. The junction had 4 bases not matched to a gene; V was cut back by 5 bases and J by 5 bases. The CDR3 nucleotides read TGTGCCACCAGTGCGAGGACTAGCGGGAGTGAGACCCAGTACTTC. Protein sequence: CATSARTSGSETQYF.

The chain uses TRBV10-2 and TRBJ1-1; no clear D gene. The CDR3 has 15 residues. The V end was cut by 0 bases, the J end by 7 bases, with 15 bases between. Germline loops: CDR1 WSHSY, CDR2 SAAADI. The CDR3, as DNA: TGCGCCAGCAGTGAGTCTGGAAGGTCCTATGGTGAAGCTTTCTTT. Protein sequence: CASSESGRSYGEAFF.